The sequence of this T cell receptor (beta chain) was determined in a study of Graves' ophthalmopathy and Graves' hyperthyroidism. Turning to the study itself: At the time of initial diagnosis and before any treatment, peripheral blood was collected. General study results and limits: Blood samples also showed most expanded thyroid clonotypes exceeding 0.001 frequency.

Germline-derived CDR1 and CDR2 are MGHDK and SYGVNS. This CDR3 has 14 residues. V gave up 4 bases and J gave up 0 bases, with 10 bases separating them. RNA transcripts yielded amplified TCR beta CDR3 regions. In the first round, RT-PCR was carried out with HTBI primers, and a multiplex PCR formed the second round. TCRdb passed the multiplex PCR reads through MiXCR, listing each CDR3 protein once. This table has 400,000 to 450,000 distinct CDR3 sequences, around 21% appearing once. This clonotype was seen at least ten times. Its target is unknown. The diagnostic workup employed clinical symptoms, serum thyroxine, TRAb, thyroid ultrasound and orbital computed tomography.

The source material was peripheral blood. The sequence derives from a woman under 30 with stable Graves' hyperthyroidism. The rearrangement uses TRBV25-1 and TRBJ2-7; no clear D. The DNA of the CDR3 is TGTGCCAGCAGTGGCCGGCAGAGCTCCTACGAGCAGTACTTC. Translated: CASSGRQSSYEQYF.